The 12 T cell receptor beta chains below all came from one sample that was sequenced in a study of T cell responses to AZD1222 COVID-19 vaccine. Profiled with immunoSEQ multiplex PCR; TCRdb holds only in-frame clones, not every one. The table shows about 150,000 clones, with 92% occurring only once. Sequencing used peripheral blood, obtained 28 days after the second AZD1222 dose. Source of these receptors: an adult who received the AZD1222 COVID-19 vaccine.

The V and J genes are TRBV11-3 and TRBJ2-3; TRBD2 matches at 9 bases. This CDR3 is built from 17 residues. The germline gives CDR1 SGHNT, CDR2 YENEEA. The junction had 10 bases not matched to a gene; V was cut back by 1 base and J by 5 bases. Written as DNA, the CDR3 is TGTGCCAGCAGCTTAGGCGGGACTAGCAGATGGAAAGATACGCAGTATTTT. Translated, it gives CASSLGGTSRWKDTQYF.

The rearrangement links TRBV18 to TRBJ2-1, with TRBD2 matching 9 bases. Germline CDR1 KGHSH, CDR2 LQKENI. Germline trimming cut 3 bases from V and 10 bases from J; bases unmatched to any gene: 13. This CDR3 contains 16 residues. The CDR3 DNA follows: TGTGCCAGCTCACCGAGCGGACTAGCGACATTAGGGGAGCAGTTCTTC. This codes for CASSPSGLATLGEQFF.

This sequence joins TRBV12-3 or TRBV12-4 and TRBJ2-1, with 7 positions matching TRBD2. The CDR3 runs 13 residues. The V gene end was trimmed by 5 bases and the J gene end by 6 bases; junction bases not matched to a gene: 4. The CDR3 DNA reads TGTGCCAGCAGTAGACTAGCTAGCAATGAGCAGTTCTTC. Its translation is CASSRLASNEQFF.

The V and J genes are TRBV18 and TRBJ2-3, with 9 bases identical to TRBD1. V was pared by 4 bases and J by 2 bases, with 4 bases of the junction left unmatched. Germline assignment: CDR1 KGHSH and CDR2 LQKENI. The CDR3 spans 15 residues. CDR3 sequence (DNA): TGTGCCAGCTCACAGGGGACAGGGTTCACAGATACGCAGTATTTT. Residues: CASSQGTGFTDTQYF. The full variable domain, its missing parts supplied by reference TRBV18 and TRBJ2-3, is NAGVMQNPRHLVRRRGQEARLRCSPMKGHSHVYWYRQLPEEGLKFMVYLQKENIIDESGMPKERFSAEFPKEGPSILRIQQVVRGDSAAYFCASSQGTGFTDTQYFGPGTRLTVL.

This chain's CDR3 is CASSLDSTRGADTQYF. The CDR3 nucleotides are TGTGCCAGCAGCTTAGATAGCACCCGAGGGGCAGATACGCAGTATTTT. This chain joins TRBV11-3 and TRBJ2-3, with D tentatively TRBD1 or TRBD2 (5 bases each). Germline V CDR1 and CDR2: SGHNT, YENEEA. There are 16 residues in the CDR3. The V gene lost 0 bases and the J gene lost 4 bases, with 14 bases spanning the gap.

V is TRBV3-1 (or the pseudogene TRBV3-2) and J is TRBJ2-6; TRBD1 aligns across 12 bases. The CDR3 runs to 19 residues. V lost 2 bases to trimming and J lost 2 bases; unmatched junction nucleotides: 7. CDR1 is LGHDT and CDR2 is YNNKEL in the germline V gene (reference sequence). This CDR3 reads CASSQFRGQGATGANVLTF. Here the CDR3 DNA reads TGTGCCAGCAGCCAATTTCGGGGACAGGGGGCTACTGGGGCCAACGTCCTGACTTTC.

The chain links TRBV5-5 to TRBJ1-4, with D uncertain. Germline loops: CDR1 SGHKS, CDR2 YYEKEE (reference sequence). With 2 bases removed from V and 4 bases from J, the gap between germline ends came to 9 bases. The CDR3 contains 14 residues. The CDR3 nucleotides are TGTGCCAGCAGCTTTTTACGAAATAATGAAAAACTGTTTTTT. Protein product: CASSFLRNNEKLFF.

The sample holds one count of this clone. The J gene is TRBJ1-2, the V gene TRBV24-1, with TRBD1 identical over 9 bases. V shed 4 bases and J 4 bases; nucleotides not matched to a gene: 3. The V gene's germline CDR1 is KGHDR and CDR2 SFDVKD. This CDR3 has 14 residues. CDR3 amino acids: CATSDSGQGYGYTF. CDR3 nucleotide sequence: TGTGCCACCAGTGACTCGGGACAGGGCTATGGCTACACCTTC.

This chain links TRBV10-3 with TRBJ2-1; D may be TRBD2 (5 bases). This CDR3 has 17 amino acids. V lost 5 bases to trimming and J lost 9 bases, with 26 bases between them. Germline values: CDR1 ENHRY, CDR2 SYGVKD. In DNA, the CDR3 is TGTGCCATCAGTACCTGGGAGAGGGAAGAGGATAATCGTGAGCAGTTCTTC. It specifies CAISTWEREEDNREQFF.

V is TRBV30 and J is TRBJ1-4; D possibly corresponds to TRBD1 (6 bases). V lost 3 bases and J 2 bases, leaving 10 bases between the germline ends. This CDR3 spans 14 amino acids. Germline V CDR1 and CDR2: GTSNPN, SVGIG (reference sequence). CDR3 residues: CAWSRQVTNEKLFF. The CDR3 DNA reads TGTGCCTGGAGCCGACAGGTGACTAATGAAAAACTGTTTTTT. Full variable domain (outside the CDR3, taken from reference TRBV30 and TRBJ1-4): SQTIHQWPATLVQPVGSPLSLECTVEGTSNPNLYWYRQAAGRGLQLLFYSVGIGQISSEVPQNLSASRPQDRQFILSSKKLLLSDSGFYLCAWSRQVTNEKLFFGSGTQLSVL.

DNA for the CDR3: TGTGCCATCAGCCAGATAGGGGAGACCCAGTACTTC. Translating it yields CAISQIGETQYF. This sequence joins TRBV10-3 and TRBJ2-5; D gene unclear. Trimming took 6 bases from V and 5 from J, leaving 10 bases between them. This CDR3 contains 12 residues. CDR1 and CDR2 (germline): ENHRY, SYGVKD.

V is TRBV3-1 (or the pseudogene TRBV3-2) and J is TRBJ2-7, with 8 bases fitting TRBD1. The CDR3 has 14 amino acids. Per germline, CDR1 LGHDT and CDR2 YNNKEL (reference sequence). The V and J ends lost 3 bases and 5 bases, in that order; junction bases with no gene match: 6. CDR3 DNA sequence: TGTGCCAGCAGCCACAGGACAGGGTCGGACGAGCAGTACTTC. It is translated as CASSHRTGSDEQYF.